Shown below are 5 T cell receptor beta chains from a single sample sequenced in a study of T cell responses to AZD1222 COVID-19 vaccine. Only in-frame clones appear in the TCRdb table, and some are missing; sequencing was by immunoSEQ multiplex PCR. The sample records about 110,000 clones, 94% being singletons. Sequencing used peripheral blood, obtained 28 days after the second AZD1222 dose. The receptors derive from an adult who received the AZD1222 COVID-19 vaccine.

This clone was counted only a few times. The chain recombines TRBV6-6 with TRBJ2-7; D gene unclear. V lost 6 bases and J lost 6, with 12 bases in between. The CDR3 loop spans 12 amino acids. The germline CDR1 and CDR2 sequences are MNHNY and SVGAGI (reference sequence). The CDR3 DNA sequence: TGTGCCAGCAGCCGACCATATGCCGAGCAGTACTTC. Its protein product is CASSRPYAEQYF.

The CDR3 DNA reads TGTGCCAGCAGTTACGTGCGACAGGGTATGGCTGGAAACACCATATATTTT. This encodes CASSYVRQGMAGNTIYF. The rearrangement links TRBV6-2 or TRBV6-3 to TRBJ1-3; TRBD1 agrees at 7 bases. Germline trimming cut 2 bases from V and 2 bases from J; bases unmatched to any gene: 9. Germline V lookup: CDR1 MNHEY, CDR2 SVGEGT. CDR3 length: 17 residues.

This clone was seen a single time. J is TRBJ2-3 and V is TRBV6-5, with a weak D call TRBD2 (5 bases). Germline V gives CDR1 MNHEY, CDR2 SVGAGI. V lost 6 bases and J lost 3, with 13 bases in between. CDR3 length equals 14 residues. CDR3 region: CASRRREGTDTQYF. The DNA for the CDR3 is TGTGCCAGCAGACGAAGAGAGGGTACAGATACGCAGTATTTT.

The chain combines TRBV6-5 with TRBJ1-1; D not certain. The ends were cut back, 6 bases at V and 10 bases at J, with 12 bases in the middle. Germline CDR1 reads MNHEY; CDR2 reads SVGAGI. The CDR3 contains 11 residues. This chain's CDR3 is CASSPITRAFF. In DNA, the CDR3 is TGTGCCAGCAGCCCCATAACGCGAGCTTTCTTT.

The V call is TRBV7-6, the J call TRBJ1-1; D is unclear. Between the trimmed V and J ends, which lost 5 bases and 2 bases, there was a span of 12 bases. The germline V gene encodes CDR1 SGHVS and CDR2 FNYEAQ. The CDR3 sequence is 14 residues long. The DNA of the CDR3 is TGTGCCAGCAGCCTGGACCTCGCAAACACTGAAGCTTTCTTT. Translating gives CASSLDLANTEAFF.